The 5 T cell receptor beta chains presented below share a single source sample, sequenced in a study of chemoradiotherapy in HPV16-positive cancers. Measured with immunoSEQ multiplex PCR; TCRdb has only the in-frame clones, and not every one. The table shows about 5,000 clones, with 70% to 90% occurring only once. Sample: blood, taken from a patient who underwent chemoradiotherapy. Source of these receptors: a human donor with HPV-associated anogenital cancer.

V and J are TRBV18 and TRBJ2-2, with 13 bases fitting TRBD2. The junction had 7 bases not matched to a gene; V was cut back by 3 bases and J by 6 bases. CDR1 is KGHSH and CDR2 is LQKENI in the germline V gene. The CDR3 is 17 residues long. The CDR3 loop reads CASSPLSGLAGAGELFF. The CDR3 DNA is TGTGCCAGCTCACCCTTATCCGGACTAGCGGGAGCCGGGGAGCTGTTTTTT.

The chain links TRBV19 to TRBJ2-3, with 8 bases matching TRBD2. Germline CDR1 is LNHDA and CDR2 is SQIVND (reference sequence). The CDR3 extends over 14 amino acids. The V and J ends lost 4 bases and 4 bases, in that order; junction bases with no gene match: 4. CDR3 DNA: TGTGCCAGTAGTACTCGGGAGGGCGCAGATACGCAGTATTTT. It specifies CASSTREGADTQYF.

This chain uses TRBV30 with TRBJ2-3; D remains ambiguous. The CDR3 is 13 amino acids. Trimming left V 2 bases short and J 3 bases short, with 9 bases between. Germline values: CDR1 GTSNPN, CDR2 SVGIG (reference sequence). As DNA, the CDR3 is TGTGCCTGGAGTCCCAGTCTAACAGATACGCAGTATTTT. Its translation is CAWSPSLTDTQYF.

This clone was observed a single time. V usage is TRBV4-1 and J usage is TRBJ1-1, with no clear D. V was cut by 4 bases and J by 0 bases, with 9 bases left in between. CDR1 and CDR2 from the germline V gene are MGHRA and YSYEKL. The CDR3 totals 14 residues. The CDR3 coding sequence is TGCGCCAGCAGCCTAGAGGCATTGAACACTGAAGCTTTCTTT. It is translated as CASSLEALNTEAFF.

J is TRBJ1-1 and V is TRBV6-6, with a tentative D call TRBD1 (5 bases). V was trimmed by 2 bases and J by 8 bases, leaving 15 bases between them. This CDR3 region has 14 residues. Germline CDR1 MNHNY, CDR2 SVGAGI (reference sequence). In DNA form, the CDR3 reads TGTGCCAGCAGTTACCCGGACAAAACCTTAGAAGCTTTCTTT. It translates to CASSYPDKTLEAFF.